The 22 T cell receptor beta chains reported below all come from one sample, sequenced in a study of PD-L1 blockade in urothelial cancer. The data were produced by immunoSEQ multiplex PCR, yet TCRdb's version contains in-frame clones alone and is incomplete. The sample has some 15,000 clones; 85% to 90% are singletons. The starting material was PBMCs, obtained around atezolizumab (anti-PD-L1) treatment. The receptor set was obtained from a man aged 65 to 85 with urothelial cancer.

The chain links TRBV14 to TRBJ2-3, with D unclear. Germline V lookup: CDR1 SGHDN, CDR2 FVKESK. The CDR3 sequence is 11 residues long. V lost 3 bases to trimming and J lost 4 bases, with 2 bases between them. For the CDR3, the DNA is TGTGCCAGCAGCCACGCAGATACGCAGTATTTT. This translates into CASSHADTQYF.

The chain couples TRBV19 to TRBJ2-6; possibly TRBD1 for D (6 bases). This CDR3 is 16 amino acids long. The germline V gene encodes CDR1 LNHDA and CDR2 SQIVND (reference sequence). Trimming cost V 11 bases and J 0 bases, with 17 bases left between them. DNA of the CDR3: TGTGCCGCCACGGACAGCACACGCTCTGGGGCCAACGTCCTGACTTTC. Its protein product is CAATDSTRSGANVLTF.

The J gene is TRBJ2-7, the V gene TRBV19, with 9 nucleotides matching TRBD1. The V gene end was trimmed by 4 bases and the J gene end by 1 base; junction bases not matched to a gene: 8. The CDR3 is made up of 16 amino acids. The germline gives CDR1 LNHDA, CDR2 SQIVND (reference sequence). For the CDR3, the DNA is TGTGCCAGTAGTAGAGATGCCGGGACAGGGTCCTACGAGCAGTACTTC. Amino acids: CASSRDAGTGSYEQYF.

The chain couples TRBV5-5 to TRBJ2-3; TRBD1 might be the D (6 bases). CDR1 and CDR2 from the germline V gene are SGHKS and YYEKEE (reference sequence). The CDR3 spans 13 residues. V was pared by 8 bases and J by 2 bases, with 12 bases between. Here the CDR3 reads CASTQGTTDTQYF. The DNA for the CDR3 is TGTGCCAGTACACAGGGTACCACAGATACGCAGTATTTT. The variable domain in full, completed from reference TRBV5-5 and TRBJ2-3, reads DAGVTQSPTHLIKTRGQQVTLRCSPISGHKSVSWYQQVLGQGPQFIFQYYEKEERGRGNFPDRFSARQFPNYSSELNVNALLLGDSALYLCASTQGTTDTQYFGPGTRLTVL.

The chain is built from TRBV18 and TRBJ2-1; D perhaps matches TRBD1 (5 bases). This CDR3 contains 16 residues. CDR1 and CDR2 from the germline V gene are KGHSH and LQKENI. V lost 2 bases, J lost 1 base, and 12 bases lay in between. CDR3 protein: CASSPGDSFSYNEQFF. The CDR3 DNA sequence: TGTGCCAGCTCACCAGGTGACAGTTTTTCCTACAATGAGCAGTTCTTC. Filled out from reference TRBV18 and TRBJ2-1, the complete variable domain reads NAGVMQNPRHLVRRRGQEARLRCSPMKGHSHVYWYRQLPEEGLKFMVYLQKENIIDESGMPKERFSAEFPKEGPSILRIQQVVRGDSAAYFCASSPGDSFSYNEQFFGPGTRLTVL.

The chain's CDR3 is CASSPIVVAGGEGEQFF. The CDR3 coding sequence is TGTGCCAGCAGCCCTATAGTAGTAGCGGGGGGAGAAGGTGAGCAGTTCTTC. This rearrangement joins TRBV7-2 to TRBJ2-1; 10 nucleotides align to TRBD2. Trimming cost V 5 bases and J 9 bases; bases outside gene matches: 16. The germline gives CDR1 SGHTA, CDR2 FQGNSA. The CDR3 has 17 residues.

The chain uses TRBV2 and TRBJ2-2; the D is unclear. Germline CDR1 and CDR2: SNHLY and FYNNEI. Between the trimmed V and J ends, which lost 7 bases and 5 bases, there was a span of 14 bases. This CDR3 region has 14 residues. Here the CDR3 reads CASTDPTETGELFF. In DNA form, the CDR3 reads TGTGCCAGCACAGACCCCACAGAAACCGGGGAGCTGTTTTTT.

The rearrangement uses TRBV7-6 and TRBJ2-2; D is unresolved. The germline V gene has CDR1 SGHVS and CDR2 FNYEAQ. The V end was cut by 6 bases, the J end by 5 bases, with 16 bases between. The CDR3 runs to 15 residues. CDR3 protein: CASRKTASSTGELFF. CDR3 in DNA: TGTGCCAGCAGGAAAACGGCTAGTTCGACCGGGGAGCTGTTTTTT.

The chain joins TRBV18 to TRBJ1-1; D may be TRBD1 (6 bases). CDR1 and CDR2 (germline): KGHSH, LQKENI. Between the trimmed V and J ends, which lost 6 bases and 4 bases, there was a span of 15 bases. The CDR3 is made up of 14 amino acids. This CDR3 is CASSPEQGRTEAFF. The CDR3 nucleotides are TGTGCCAGCTCTCCCGAACAGGGCCGCACTGAAGCTTTCTTT.

V is TRBV15 and J is TRBJ1-1, with a possible D match to TRBD1 (6 bases). This CDR3 is 14 amino acids long. The germline V gene has CDR1 LNHNV and CDR2 YYDKDF (reference sequence). V lost 0 bases and J lost 3, with 8 bases in between. As DNA, the CDR3 is TGTGCCACCAGCAGAGAACAGGGATACACTGAAGCTTTCTTT. Translation: CATSREQGYTEAFF.

The J gene is TRBJ2-7, the V gene TRBV19; D is possibly TRBD2 (5 bases). V lost 2 bases and J lost 4, with 9 bases in between. Germline-derived CDR1 and CDR2 are LNHDA and SQIVND (reference sequence). The CDR3 sequence is 13 residues long. The CDR3 bases are TGTGCCAGTAGTATATCGGAGGCGTACGAGCAGTACTTC. Protein product: CASSISEAYEQYF.

This chain connects TRBV5-1 to TRBJ1-1, with a tentative D call TRBD1 (5 bases). The V gene's germline CDR1 is SGHRS and CDR2 YFSETQ. The V gene lost 0 bases and the J gene lost 4 bases, with 13 bases spanning the gap. The CDR3 sequence is 15 residues long. The CDR3 DNA sequence: TGCGCCAGCAGCTTGGCCGTAGCGGGGGGCACTGAAGCTTTCTTT. Amino acid sequence: CASSLAVAGGTEAFF.

The chain combines TRBV28 with TRBJ2-3; D remains unclear. V was shortened by 2 bases and J by 1 base, with 4 bases between the two germline ends. The CDR3 is 13 amino acids. Per the germline V gene, CDR1 is MDHEN and CDR2 is SYDVKM. CDR3 protein: CASSLEGTDTQYF. DNA of the CDR3: TGTGCCAGCAGTTTAGAGGGCACAGATACGCAGTATTTT.

The chain employs TRBV6-4 and TRBJ2-7; a weak D match, TRBD2 (6 bases). The germline V and J ends were trimmed by 11 bases and 4 bases, with 21 bases remaining between them. The germline gives CDR1 MRHNA, CDR2 SNTAGT. This CDR3 contains 14 residues. The CDR3, as DNA: TGTGCCTCTCCGGAGGGCCCTAGGGGTTACGAGCAGTACTTC. Translated, it gives CASPEGPRGYEQYF.

The chain carries TRBV28 and TRBJ1-1; D is unresolved. Trimming left V 8 bases short and J 5 bases short, with 21 bases between. Germline CDR1 reads MDHEN; CDR2 reads SYDVKM. The CDR3 contains 15 residues. The CDR3 reads CASCESQAGDTEAFF. CDR3 DNA sequence: TGTGCCAGCTGCGAATCCCAGGCCGGCGATACTGAAGCTTTCTTT.

This chain joins TRBV7-9 and TRBJ2-5; D is ambiguous. This CDR3 has 14 amino acids. V was pared by 5 bases and J by 0 bases, with 10 bases between. Germline loops: CDR1 SEHNR, CDR2 FQNEAQ (reference sequence). The CDR3 is CASSITINQETQYF. CDR3 sequence (DNA): TGTGCCAGCAGCATCACAATTAACCAAGAGACCCAGTACTTC.

The CDR3 here is CASSPSGSVTVNYGYTF. The CDR3 DNA is TGTGCCAGCTCACCTTCAGGGTCAGTAACCGTTAACTATGGCTACACCTTC. The chain carries TRBV18 and TRBJ1-2, with D tentatively TRBD1 (5 bases). In germline, CDR1 is KGHSH, CDR2 LQKENI. The CDR3 is 17 residues long. The V end lost 3 bases, the J end lost 1 base, and 18 bases lay between the germline ends.

V usage is TRBV7-9 and J usage is TRBJ2-7; 8 nucleotides agree with TRBD1. This CDR3 region has 17 residues. Looked up from germline, CDR1 is SEHNR and CDR2 is FQNEAQ (reference sequence). V was clipped by 5 bases and J by 0 bases; unmatched bases: 12. The CDR3 loop reads CASSISGQGLTSYEQYF. For the CDR3, the DNA is TGTGCCAGCAGCATTAGCGGACAGGGCCTAACCTCCTACGAGCAGTACTTC.

This clone occurred once. The chain has TRBV5-5 and TRBJ1-2; weak D call: TRBD1 (5 bases). Germline loops: CDR1 SGHKS, CDR2 YYEKEE (reference sequence). The CDR3 runs 13 residues. Trimming removed 0 bases from V and 4 bases from J, with 7 bases in between. The DNA of the CDR3 is TGTGCCAGCAGCTTGGCCGGGGGCTATGGCTACACCTTC. Its protein product is CASSLAGGYGYTF. Together with reference TRBV5-5 and TRBJ1-2, the CDR3 gives the full variable domain: DAGVTQSPTHLIKTRGQQVTLRCSPISGHKSVSWYQQVLGQGPQFIFQYYEKEERGRGNFPDRFSARQFPNYSSELNVNALLLGDSALYLCASSLAGGYGYTFGSGTRLTVV.

The genes are TRBV27 and TRBJ1-6; D is ambiguous. Germline CDR1 and CDR2: MNHEY and SMNVEV (reference sequence). Trimming pared 7 bases from V and 0 bases from J, leaving 13 bases between. This CDR3 has 16 amino acids. The CDR3 is CASTLALASYNSPLHF. CDR3 coding DNA: TGTGCCAGCACCCTGGCCCTCGCCTCCTATAATTCACCCCTCCACTTT.

CDR3 region: CASSVGRIQFF. The CDR3 bases are TGTGCCAGCTCAGTGGGGCGGATACAGTTCTTC. The rearrangement joins TRBV14 to TRBJ2-1; perhaps TRBD1 as D (5 bases). Deletions cut 8 bases from V and 13 bases from J, with 15 bases between. Germline V gives CDR1 SGHDN, CDR2 FVKESK. CDR3 size: 11 residues.

The V and J genes are TRBV4-2 and TRBJ2-3; 8 nucleotides line up with TRBD2. The CDR3 totals 18 residues. Per the germline V gene, CDR1 is LGHNA and CDR2 is YNFKEQ. V dropped 2 bases and J dropped 2; count of bases not matched to a gene: 12. The DNA of the CDR3 is TGTGCCAGCAGCCAACTTAGCGGGGACCTCCGGGTCACAGATACGCAGTATTTT. This gives the protein CASSQLSGDLRVTDTQYF.